These T cell receptor beta chains were read from a single sample in a study of blood T cell repertoires in COVID-19. Sequencing used immunoSEQ multiplex PCR; TCRdb keeps in-frame clones, though not all of them. The sample holds some 250,000 clones, just under 90% seen once. The specimen sequenced was PBMCs or T cells enriched from blood (not recorded which). Receptor source: a woman aged 30 to 39 with acute COVID-19. Each CDR3 is given with its conserved first and last residue. D genes are given only for firm matches. Rows may omit the clone size; those that give it use once, few, many or a size class.

-	TRBV9	-	TRBJ1-5	TGTGCCAGCAGCCGTCCCCGGCGGGGACCTTATCAGCCCCAGCATTTT	CASSRPRRGPYQPQHF
-	TRBV5-1	-	TRBJ1-1	TGCGCCAGCAGCTTGAGGGGTAACACTGAAGCTTTCTTT	CASSLRGNTEAFF
-	TRBV2	TRBD1	TRBJ2-7	TGTGCCAGCAAGGACAGGGGAATCTACGAGCAGTACTTC	CASKDRGIYEQYF
-	TRBV18	-	TRBJ1-1	TGTGCCAGCTCACCATCGAGAGGAAGCATGAACACTGAAGCTTTCTTT	CASSPSRGSMNTEAFF
-	TRBV19	TRBD1	TRBJ2-2	TGTGCCAGTTCAGGGGGCGCGGACACCGGGGAGCTGTTTTTT	CASSGGADTGELFF
once	TRBV7-9	TRBD2	TRBJ2-3	TGTGCCAGCAGCTTCCCTAGGCGACTAGCGGGGTTCACAGATACGCAGTATTTT	CASSFPRRLAGFTDTQYF
-	TRBV5-4	TRBD1	TRBJ2-3	TGTGCCAGCAGCGATCCCGGGACAGGGAGCGAAGATACGCAGTATTTT	CASSDPGTGSEDTQYF
-	TRBV27	TRBD2	TRBJ2-3	TGTGCCAGCAGCAGGGCGGGGGGGATTAGCACAGATACGCAGTATTTT	CASSRAGGISTDTQYF
-	TRBV4-2	TRBD2	TRBJ2-1	TGTGCCAGCAGCCAAGTGGAGACTAGCGGGGGGGTCTACAATGAGCAGTTCTTC	CASSQVETSGGVYNEQFF
few	TRBV11-2	TRBD2	TRBJ2-5	TGTGCCAGCGCCACTAGCGGGGTACAAGAGACCCAGTACTTC	CASATSGVQETQYF
-	TRBV6-5	-	TRBJ1-1	TGTGCCAGCAGTTACCCGGGGGGCGCGACGGCTTTCTTT	CASSYPGGATAFF
-	TRBV15	TRBD2	TRBJ2-5	TGTGCCACCAGCGAGCGGGGGGGAACTATCGTCCAAGAGACCCAGTACTTC	CATSERGGTIVQETQYF